This T cell receptor (beta chain) came from a study of T cells after yellow fever vaccination. On the study more broadly: Each of the EM, EMRA, CM and Tscm memory subsets was sorted based on CD3, CD45RA, CCR7 and CD95. Fractions of low cell number were prepared using SMART-Seq v4 Ultra Low Input. Study-level results: The booster saw the reappearance of most primary-vaccination clones (96% CD4, 88% CD8).

Making TCR cDNA involved 5'RACE template switching, which added UMIs and a universal primer site. TCRdb passed the 5' RACE reads through MiXCR, listing each CDR3 protein once. This sample has 50,000 to 75,000 distinct CDR3 sequences; 5.5% to 6% occur once, and the top ten carry about 28%. CDR3 length: 15 amino acids. V gave up 7 bases and J gave up 4 bases, with 22 bases separating them. Per germline, CDR1 SQVTM and CDR2 ANQGSEA. This TCR came from a man younger than 35 who received the YFV17D yellow fever vaccine. This sample comprised PBMCs, either bulk or a sorted T-cell subset (CD4+, CD8+, memory, or dextramer-sorted; not recorded which), obtained on the day of the yellow fever booster vaccination. V usage is TRBV29-1 and J usage is TRBJ1-1; no definite D call. The CDR3 coding sequence is TGCAGCGACCGACTTGGACCATGCGAGGGCACTGAAGCTTTCTTT. Its translation is CSDRLGPCEGTEAFF.